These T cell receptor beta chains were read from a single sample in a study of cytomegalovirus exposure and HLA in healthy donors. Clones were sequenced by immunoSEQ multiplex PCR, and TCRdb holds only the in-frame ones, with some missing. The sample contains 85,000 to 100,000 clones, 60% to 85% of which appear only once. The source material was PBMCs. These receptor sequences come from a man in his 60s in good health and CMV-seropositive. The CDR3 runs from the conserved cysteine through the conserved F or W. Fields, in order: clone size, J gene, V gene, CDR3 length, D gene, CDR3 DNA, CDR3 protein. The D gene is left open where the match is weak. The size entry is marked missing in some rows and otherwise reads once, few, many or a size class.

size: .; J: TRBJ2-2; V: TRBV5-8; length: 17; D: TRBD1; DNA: TGTGCCAGCAGCTTGGTTGGCGGGACAGGGGTGACCGGGGAGCTGTTTTTT; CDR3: CASSLVGGTGVTGELFF
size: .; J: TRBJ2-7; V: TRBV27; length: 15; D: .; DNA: TGTGCCAGCAGTTTGACTCCTACCTCGGTTTACGAGCAGTACTTC; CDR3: CASSLTPTSVYEQYF
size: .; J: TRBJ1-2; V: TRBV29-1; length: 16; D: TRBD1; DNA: TGCAGCGTTGAAGCGGAGGACAGGCCCTCCTTTGGTGGCTACACCTTC; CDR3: CSVEAEDRPSFGGYTF
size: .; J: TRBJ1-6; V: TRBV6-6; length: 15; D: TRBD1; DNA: TGTGCCAGCAGTAATGGACAGGGCCGCAATTCACCCCTCCACTTT; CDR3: CASSNGQGRNSPLHF
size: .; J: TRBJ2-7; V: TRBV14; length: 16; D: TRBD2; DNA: TGTGCCAGCAGCCAAGATAGGTTCGGGGGGAACTACGAGCAGTACTTC; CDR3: CASSQDRFGGNYEQYF
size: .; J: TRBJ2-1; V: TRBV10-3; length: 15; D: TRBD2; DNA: TGTGCCATCAGTGAACTAGCGGGATCCTACAATGAGCAGTTCTTC; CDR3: CAISELAGSYNEQFF
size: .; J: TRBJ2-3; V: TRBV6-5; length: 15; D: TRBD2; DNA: TGTGCCAGCAGCCCAACACTAGCGGGTGCGACACCGCAGTATTTT; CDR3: CASSPTLAGATPQYF
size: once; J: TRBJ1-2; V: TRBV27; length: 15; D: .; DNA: TGTGCCAGCACCCCGATGGCACAGCGGAACTATGGCTACACCTTC; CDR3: CASTPMAQRNYGYTF
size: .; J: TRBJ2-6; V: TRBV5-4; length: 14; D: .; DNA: TGTGCCAGCCGACTTAACCCCGGGGCCAACGTCCTGACTTTC; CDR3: CASRLNPGANVLTF
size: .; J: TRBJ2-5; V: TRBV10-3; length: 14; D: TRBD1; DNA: TGTGCCATCAGTCTTACAGGGGTTCAAGAGGCCCAGTACTTC; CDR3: CAISLTGVQEAQYF
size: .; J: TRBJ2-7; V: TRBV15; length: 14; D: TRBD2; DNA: TGTGCCACCAGCTCGGGGGGAAGCGGGGACTCACGGTACTTC; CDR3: CATSSGGSGDSRYF
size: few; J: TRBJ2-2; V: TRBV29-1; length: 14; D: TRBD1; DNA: TGCAGCGTTATCCCGGGACAGGGGGCCGGGGAGCTGTTTTTT; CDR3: CSVIPGQGAGELFF
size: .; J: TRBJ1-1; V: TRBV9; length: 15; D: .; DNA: TGTGCCAGCAGCGTAGTCCCAGGGGTATTAACTGAAGCTTTCTTT; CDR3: CASSVVPGVLTEAFF
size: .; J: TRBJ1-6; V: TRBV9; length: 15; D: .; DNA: TGTGCCAGCAGCGTCGAGGGAAAAACTTATTCACCCCTCCACTTT; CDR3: CASSVEGKTYSPLHF
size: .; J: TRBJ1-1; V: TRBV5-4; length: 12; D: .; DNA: TGTGCCAGCAGCTTGGAGGGAGGGGGTACTTTCTTT; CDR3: CASSLEGGGTFF
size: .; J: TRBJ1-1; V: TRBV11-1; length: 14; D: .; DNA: TGTGCCAGCAGCCTCCGGACCCGGGGGACTGAAGCTTTCTTT; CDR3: CASSLRTRGTEAFF
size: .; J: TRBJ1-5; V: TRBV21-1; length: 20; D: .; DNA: TGTGCCAGCAGCAAAGCCGCGAAGTATAGCACCGGGACAGGGGTTCAGCCCCAGCATTTT; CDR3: CASSKAAKYSTGTGVQPQHF
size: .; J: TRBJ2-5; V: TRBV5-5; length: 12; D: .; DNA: TGTGCCAGCAGCCTTGCGGAGGGGACCCAGTACTTC; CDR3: CASSLAEGTQYF
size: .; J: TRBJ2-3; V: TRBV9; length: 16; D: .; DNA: TGTGCCAGCAGCGTAGGTCTGCCCCCTACCACAGATACGCAGTATTTT; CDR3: CASSVGLPPTTDTQYF
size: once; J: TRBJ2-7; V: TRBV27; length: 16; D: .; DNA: TGTGCCAGCAGTCGCCGGGACACCCTAAGATCCTACGAGCAGTACTTC; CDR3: CASSRRDTLRSYEQYF
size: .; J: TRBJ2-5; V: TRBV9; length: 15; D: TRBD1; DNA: TGTGCCAGCAGCGTAGCCACAGGGGGCCAAGAGACCCAGTACTTC; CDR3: CASSVATGGQETQYF
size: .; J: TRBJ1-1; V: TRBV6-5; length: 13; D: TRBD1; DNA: TGTGCCAGCAGCCGGACAGGGGTCACTGAAGCTTTCTTT; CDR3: CASSRTGVTEAFF
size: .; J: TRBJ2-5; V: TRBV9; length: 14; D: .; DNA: TGTGCCAGCAGCGTAGGTCCAGGGAAGGAGACCCAGTACTTC; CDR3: CASSVGPGKETQYF
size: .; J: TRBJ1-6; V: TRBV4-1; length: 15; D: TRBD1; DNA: TGCGCCAGCAGCCAACACGGGACAGGGGATTCACCCCTCCACTTT; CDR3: CASSQHGTGDSPLHF
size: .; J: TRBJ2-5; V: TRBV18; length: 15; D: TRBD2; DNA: TGTGCCAGCTCACCACTAGCGGGGGATCAAGAGACCCAGTACTTC; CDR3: CASSPLAGDQETQYF
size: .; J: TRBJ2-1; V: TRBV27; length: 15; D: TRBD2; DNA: TGTGCCAGCAGTTTAAAAGGGGAGGGACACAATGAGCAGTTCTTC; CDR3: CASSLKGEGHNEQFF
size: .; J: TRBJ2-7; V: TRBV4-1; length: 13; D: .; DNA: TGCGCCAGCAGCCAAGAACGTGACTGGGAGCAGTACTTC; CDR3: CASSQERDWEQYF
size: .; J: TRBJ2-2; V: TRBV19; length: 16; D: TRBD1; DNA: TGTGCCAGTAGTACAAGACAGGGTACCAACACCGGGGAGCTGTTTTTT; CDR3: CASSTRQGTNTGELFF
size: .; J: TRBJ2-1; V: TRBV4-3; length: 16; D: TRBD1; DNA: TGCGCCAGCAGCCTTAACAGGGGGGTAAAGGGCAATGAGCAGTTCTTC; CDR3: CASSLNRGVKGNEQFF
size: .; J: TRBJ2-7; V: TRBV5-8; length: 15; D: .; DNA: TGTGCCGGAGAAAGGTGGACACGATCCTCCTACGAGCAGTACTTC; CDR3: CAGERWTRSSYEQYF
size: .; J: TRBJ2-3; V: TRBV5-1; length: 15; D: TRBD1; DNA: TGCGCCAGCAGCTTGAACAGGGGCGATTTGGATACGCAGTATTTT; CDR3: CASSLNRGDLDTQYF
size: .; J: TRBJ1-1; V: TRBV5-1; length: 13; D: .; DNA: TGCGCCAGCAGCCCCGGGAGCAGTCTTGAAGCTTTCTTT; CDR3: CASSPGSSLEAFF
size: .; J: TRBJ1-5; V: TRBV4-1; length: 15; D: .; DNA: TGCGCCAGCAGCCAAGTCTTCCTCTTCAATCAGCCCCAGCATTTT; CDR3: CASSQVFLFNQPQHF
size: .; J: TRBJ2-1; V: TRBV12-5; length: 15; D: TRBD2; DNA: TGTGCTAGTGGTTTCTGGACTAGCGGGGGGAATGAGCAGTTCTTC; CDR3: CASGFWTSGGNEQFF
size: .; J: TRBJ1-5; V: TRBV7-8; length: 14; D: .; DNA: TGTGCCAGCAGCTTAGTCGACAGTACTCAGCCCCAGCATTTT; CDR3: CASSLVDSTQPQHF
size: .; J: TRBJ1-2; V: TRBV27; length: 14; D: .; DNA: TGTGCCAGCAGTTCGGGGGACCCTAACTATGGCTACACCTTC; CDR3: CASSSGDPNYGYTF
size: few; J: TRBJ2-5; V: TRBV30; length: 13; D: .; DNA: TGTGCCTGGAGAGTGGGCAACGAAGAGACCCAGTACTTC; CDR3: CAWRVGNEETQYF